The present entry profiles one TCR beta chain with its context. The J segment lost 6 bases and the V segment lost 8 bases, leaving 5 bases of the junction unmatched. This CDR3 has 12 residues. CDR1 and CDR2 from the germline V gene are SGHDT and YYEEEE. This table comes from immunoSEQ multiplex PCR, and its TCRdb copy is limited to in-frame clones, with some not included. The sample includes 40,000 or so clones, 91% of them seen just once. The sample originates from a study of T cell changes during pregnancy in multiple sclerosis. The origin of this receptor is a female donor with multiple sclerosis, enrolled in a pregnancy study. V and J are TRBV5-6 and TRBJ1-5; 7 positions match TRBD1. Here the sequenced sample was CD8+ T cells from peripheral blood mononuclear cells, taken in the second trimester of pregnancy. The CDR3 protein is CASEGAGQPQHF. In nucleotides, the CDR3 is TGTGCCAGTGAGGGGGCTGGTCAGCCCCAGCATTTT.